This T cell receptor (delta chain) was observed in a study of γδ T cells in repeated Plasmodium falciparum infection (dated by TCRdb to the early 2020s). About the investigation overall: The natural-infection arm enrolled Malian children exposed to intense seasonal malaria transmission, compared against age and gender matched Australian children. Using both natural infection in Mali and controlled human malaria infection, the study looked at the way repeated Plasmodium falciparum infection shapes the human gammadelta T cell repertoire. Samples from controlled-infection subjects were taken at baseline, right before selected infections, and 21 days after each infection. Several malaria-naive U.S. adults underwent four controlled human malaria infections by bites from P. falciparum NF54-infected Anopheles stephensi mosquitoes over about 590 days. Malian gammadelta TCR repertoires were analysed cross-sectionally during no-transmission periods and were analysed longitudinally across acute febrile malaria episodes.

The library was built by means of multiplex PCR. Sequencing instrument: Illumina MiSeq. Every sorted gammadelta T cell sample had both its TCR gamma (TRG) and TCR delta (TRD) chains sequenced. Per the source publication's procedure: Clonotype tree plots, accumulated frequency of the top 20 clonotypes, diversity index (DI) and D75 metrics were included in the repertoire analyses. After TCRdb called clones again from the public reads with CATT, rows with identical DNA were merged. Here the V and J calls rest on TCRdb's processing, not on the authors' analysis. Counted in this sample were roughly 86,000 delta-chain clones; 1.4% of them appeared once. The top ten clonotypes cover 7% to 9.5% of the sample. Overall study outcomes, separate from this receptor: The controlled-infection cohort was small, limiting analysis of inter-individual variability in gammadelta T cell responses. The Malian cohort was drawn from a small rural village made up mostly of one ethnic group, which limits generalizability.

Only a few counts were recorded for this clone. Its antigen remains unidentified. The protein TCRdb gives is from a much larger clone and does not agree with this DNA's translation at residue 3, likely a read error; the protein shown here comes from the DNA. Specimen: gamma-delta T cells from blood. The sequence was collected from a pool of human donors (malaria-infected and uninfected, not separated).

The DNA sequence follows: TGTGCTCCTGGGGAACTAGTCCCACGACATTTTCCTACCAACCGCTGGGGGATAAAGGGTAAACTCATCTTT. This codes for CAPGELVPRHFPTNRWGIKGKLIF. The sequence joins TRDV1 to TRDJ1, and 10 bases in between align with TRDD3. As TCRdb names no J gene, one was assigned here on the basis of a DNA match to germline. The CDR3 covers 24 residues, taking in both the cysteine and the phenylalanine. Here the CDR3 DNA is all that survives: 72 bases in frame from base 1. The germline V gene sets CDR1 to TSWWSYY and CDR2 to QGS.